This is a list of T cell receptor beta chains from one sample in a study of T cell responses to AZD1222 COVID-19 vaccine. Clones were read by immunoSEQ multiplex PCR, and TCRdb kept only the in-frame ones, dropping some. The table records 120,000 to 150,000 clones, under 95% of them present only once. Sequenced here: peripheral blood, sampled 28 days after the second dose of the MenACWY control vaccine. The receptors come from an adult who received the MenACWY meningococcal vaccine as a control. Both conserved end residues are part of each CDR3. D genes are given only for firm matches. Expanded clones get a size class; other rows say once, few or many, or leave the size out.

TRBV6-5	-	TRBJ2-4	TRBD1	CASRQGTKNIQYF	TGTGCCAGCAGACAGGGGACCAAAAACATTCAGTACTTC
TRBV28	-	TRBJ1-5	TRBD1	CASSSPGQPQGQPQHF	TGTGCCAGCAGTTCCCCGGGACAGCCACAGGGTCAGCCCCAGCATTTT
TRBV5-6	-	TRBJ1-5	TRBD1	CASSYGQGNQPQHF	TGTGCCAGCAGCTACGGACAGGGGAATCAGCCCCAGCATTTT
TRBV29-1	-	TRBJ2-7	TRBD2	CSATSGSTYEQYF	TGCAGCGCCACTAGCGGGAGTACTTACGAGCAGTACTTC
TRBV5-1	once	TRBJ2-2	-	CASSLASRGVTGELFF	TGCGCCAGCAGCTTGGCGAGCAGGGGTGTAACCGGGGAGCTGTTTTTT
TRBV12-3/TRBV12-4	-	TRBJ2-7	-	CASSFTGSYEQYF	TGTGCCAGCAGTTTTACCGGAAGCTACGAGCAGTACTTC
TRBV28	-	TRBJ1-2	-	CASSLEGWGAAGYTF	TGTGCCAGCAGTTTAGAGGGTTGGGGGGCGGCGGGCTACACCTTC
TRBV7-8	-	TRBJ2-7	-	CASSLVDSTYEQYF	TGTGCCAGCAGCTTAGTGGACAGTACCTACGAGCAGTACTTC
TRBV7-7	-	TRBJ2-7	-	CASSLDRSSYEQYF	TGTGCTAGCAGCTTAGACCGCTCCTCCTACGAGCAGTACTTC
TRBV19	-	TRBJ1-6	TRBD1	CASSAPGQAPDSPLHF	TGTGCCAGTAGTGCCCCGGGACAGGCACCCGATTCACCCCTCCACTTT
TRBV5-6	-	TRBJ1-2	-	CASSLAQGPYGYTF	TGTGCCAGCAGCTTGGCACAGGGCCCCTATGGCTACACCTTC
TRBV5-5	-	TRBJ2-1	TRBD1	CASSSDRVTYNEQFF	TGTGCCAGCAGCTCCGACAGGGTCACCTACAATGAGCAGTTCTTC
TRBV3-1/TRBV3-2	once	TRBJ2-7	-	CASSQDGAVDGTYEQYF	TGTGCCAGCAGCCAAGATGGGGCAGTAGACGGTACCTACGAGCAGTACTTC
TRBV4-3	-	TRBJ2-1	TRBD2	CASSQDRGGRAANEQFF	TGCGCCAGCAGCCAAGATCGGGGCGGGAGGGCCGCGAATGAGCAGTTCTTC
TRBV25-1	once	TRBJ1-1	-	CASAEAGGTTEAFF	TGTGCCAGCGCTGAGGCAGGCGGGACCACTGAAGCTTTCTTT
TRBV6-5	-	TRBJ2-7	-	CASSFRGEQYF	TGTGCCAGCAGTTTTAGGGGCGAGCAGTACTTC
TRBV2	-	TRBJ1-2	-	CASSGLGASGYTF	TGTGCCAGCAGTGGGTTGGGGGCGTCTGGCTACACCTTC
TRBV7-2	-	TRBJ2-5	-	CASSSPYQETQYF	TGTGCCAGCAGCTCCCCGTACCAAGAGACCCAGTACTTC
TRBV2	-	TRBJ2-7	-	CASRGLSYEQYF	TGTGCCAGCAGGGGACTCAGCTACGAGCAGTACTTC
TRBV11-1	-	TRBJ2-3	-	CASSLIQGGADTQYF	TGTGCCAGCAGCTTAATACAGGGTGGCGCAGATACGCAGTATTTT